These 18 T cell receptor beta chains were sequenced from one sample in a study of blood T cells in healthy people across ages. With a J-beta primer mix and a sample-barcoded 5' primer, a second PCR ran roughly 6 to 11 cycles. MiXCR was run by TCRdb on the 5' RACE reads, yielding one entry per CDR3 protein. Of 1,300,000 or so distinct CDR3 sequences listed, roughly 59% are singletons. The sequencing input was blood. The receptor set was obtained from a man between 18 and 29 years old in good health.

This sequence joins TRBV29-1 and TRBJ2-1; D gene ambiguous. The CDR3 sequence is 12 residues long. Trimming cost V 6 bases and J 7 bases, with 13 bases left between them. CDR1 and CDR2 (germline): SQVTM, ANQGSEA. Here the CDR3 DNA reads TGCAGCGTCCAACCTGACGGAAATGAGCAGTTCTTC. It translates to CSVQPDGNEQFF.

In this sample, this clonotype turned up a few times. The gene calls are TRBV29-1 and TRBJ2-3, with a weak D call TRBD2 (5 bases). The CDR3 extends over 15 amino acids. Between the trimmed V and J ends, which lost 6 bases and 0 bases, there was a span of 16 bases. Looked up from germline, CDR1 is SQVTM and CDR2 is ANQGSEA. The CDR3 here is CSVGRPRGSTDTQYF. DNA for the CDR3: TGCAGCGTGGGAAGACCACGGGGAAGCACAGATACGCAGTATTTT.

This chain's CDR3 is CASTRGGEQLFF. The CDR3, as DNA: TGTGCCAGCACCCGAGGAGGGGAACAACTGTTTTTT. The chain links TRBV11-2 to TRBJ1-4; a weak D match, TRBD1 (5 bases). V lost 7 bases and J 12 bases, leaving 15 bases between the germline ends. Germline CDR1 is SGHAT and CDR2 is FQNNGV. The CDR3 is 12 residues long.

The chain couples TRBV4-2 to TRBJ2-1, with TRBD1 as a possible D gene (6 bases). The ends were cut back, 3 bases at V and 5 bases at J, with 14 bases in the middle. The CDR3 is 15 amino acids. The germline gives CDR1 LGHNA, CDR2 YNFKEQ. The CDR3 is CASSHLQGMDNEQFF. CDR3 DNA: TGTGCCAGCAGCCATCTGCAGGGGATGGACAATGAGCAGTTCTTC.

Points on this clonotype: A much larger clone differs from this one at a single base, so this may be a read error. The rearrangement uses TRBV29-1 and TRBJ2-3; 8 nucleotides agree with TRBD2. Trimming removed 7 bases from V and 2 bases from J; junction bases left unmatched: 8. Germline V CDR1 and CDR2: SQVTM, ANQGSEA. The CDR3 has 14 residues. The CDR3 nucleotides are TGCAGCGGTATACTAGCGGAGTCCACAGATACGCAGTATTTT. Translation: CSGILAESTDTQYF.

This chain joins TRBV11-2 and TRBJ2-7, with D maybe TRBD2 (6 bases). The ends were cut back, 0 bases at V and 3 bases at J, with 12 bases in the middle. The CDR3 has 15 amino acids. Germline values: CDR1 SGHAT, CDR2 FQNNGV. CDR3 residues: CASSLETGAGYEQYF. Here the CDR3 DNA reads TGTGCCAGCAGCTTAGAGACGGGAGCCGGCTACGAGCAGTACTTC.

The rearrangement joins TRBV6-5 to TRBJ2-1; unclear D gene. CDR1 is MNHEY and CDR2 is SVGAGI in the germline V gene. V was shortened by 8 bases and J by 8 bases, with 22 bases between the two germline ends. This CDR3 has 15 amino acids. As DNA, the CDR3 is TGTGCCAGCGACCCGACTGCAACCCTCCACGATGAGCAGTTCTTC. It yields the protein CASDPTATLHDEQFF.

The chain joins TRBV27 to TRBJ1-4, with 8 bases matching TRBD1. Germline V gives CDR1 MNHEY, CDR2 SMNVEV (reference sequence). This CDR3 comprises 13 residues. Trimming at V came to 5 bases and at J to 5 bases, leaving 1 base not matched to a gene. CDR3 loop: CASSRQGNEKLFF. The DNA for the CDR3 is TGTGCCAGCAGTCGACAGGGGAATGAAAAACTGTTTTTT.

The rearrangement joins TRBV3-1 to TRBJ2-1; TRBD1 aligns across 8 bases. The CDR3 is made up of 11 amino acids. The V gene's germline CDR1 is LGHDT and CDR2 YNNKEL (reference sequence). This chain's CDR3 is CACQGAGEQFF. The CDR3 nucleotides read TGTGCTTGCCAGGGGGCCGGGGAGCAGTTCTTC.

V is TRBV29-1 and J is TRBJ1-1, with D possibly matching TRBD1 (6 bases). Germline loops: CDR1 SQVTM, CDR2 ANQGSEA. The V end lost 8 bases, the J end lost 7 bases, and 14 bases lay between the germline ends. The CDR3 is made up of 11 amino acids. The chain's CDR3 is CSLAQGIEAFF. CDR3 bases: TGCAGCCTTGCCCAGGGGATTGAAGCTTTCTTT. Supplemented by reference TRBV29-1 and TRBJ1-1, the full variable domain reads SAVISQKPSRDICQRGTSLTIQCQVDSQVTMMFWYRQQPGQSLTLIATANQGSEATYESGFVIDKFPISRPNLTFSTLTVSNMSPEDSSIYLCSLAQGIEAFFGQGTRLTVV.

V is TRBV12-3 or TRBV12-4 and J is TRBJ2-3, with D possibly called TRBD1 or TRBD2 (5 bases each). Trimming shortened V by 8 bases and J by 4 bases, and 19 bases separated the two germline ends. The CDR3 consists of 15 residues. The DNA of the CDR3 is TGTGCCAGCTACCCGACCCCGGGACCTGCAGATACGCAGTATTTT. Translating it yields CASYPTPGPADTQYF.

The chain is built from TRBV28 and TRBJ2-7, with D hard to call. Germline V lookup: CDR1 MDHEN, CDR2 SYDVKM. Trimming took 5 bases from V and 6 from J, leaving 8 bases between them. There are 11 residues in the CDR3. Here the CDR3 reads CASSHASEQYF. DNA for the CDR3: TGTGCCAGCAGTCACGCAAGCGAGCAGTACTTC.

The chain recombines TRBV6-5 with TRBJ1-1; no firm D call. The CDR3 runs to 12 residues. CDR1 is MNHEY, CDR2 SVGAGI, per germline. The germline V and J ends were trimmed by 8 bases and 0 bases, with 7 bases remaining between them. This chain's CDR3 is CASQELNTEAFF. CDR3 bases: TGTGCCAGCCAGGAACTGAACACTGAAGCTTTCTTT.

On this clonotype itself: One end of the junction does not line up with germline, which may come from a read error. The J gene is TRBJ2-5, the V gene TRBV15; TRBD1 agrees at 7 bases. The germline gives CDR1 LNHNV, CDR2 YYDKDF (reference sequence). The CDR3 has 15 residues. CDR3 coding DNA: TGTGCCCCCAGCAGGTTGGGACAGAACCAAGAGACCCAGTACTTC. Encoded protein: CAPSRLGQNQETQYF. Drawing the rest from reference TRBV15 and TRBJ2-5, the complete variable domain is DAMVIQNPRYQVTQFGKPVTLSCSQTLNHNVMYWYQQKSSQAPKLLFHYYDKDFNNEADTPDNFQSRRPNTSFCFLDIRSPGLGDTAMYLCAPSRLGQNQETQYFGPGTRLLVL.

This clonotype turned up a few times. The chain combines TRBV9 with TRBJ2-1; D call uncertain. Trimming removed 1 base at V and 0 bases at J, with 8 bases between. Germline values: CDR1 SGDLS, CDR2 YYNGEE. CDR3 size: 15 residues. In DNA, the CDR3 is TGTGCCAGCAGCGTACGGCCTGGCTCCTACAATGAGCAGTTCTTC. Translating it yields CASSVRPGSYNEQFF.

V usage is TRBV29-1 and J usage is TRBJ2-5; 9 bases match TRBD2. The CDR3 sequence is 15 residues long. Trimming took 3 bases from V and 1 from J; bases not matched to a gene: 6. The germline V gene has CDR1 SQVTM and CDR2 ANQGSEA. Written as DNA, the CDR3 is TGCAGCGTTGATCGGCTGCGGGAGGGCCAAGAGACCCAGTACTTC. This sequence encodes CSVDRLREGQETQYF.

The chain combines TRBV25-1 with TRBJ2-1, with 8 bases fitting TRBD2. V was pared by 7 bases and J by 10 bases, with 6 bases of the junction left unmatched. CDR1 is MGHDK and CDR2 is SYGVNS in the germline V gene. This CDR3 has 12 amino acids. This chain's CDR3 is CASKPTSGEQFF. In DNA, the CDR3 is TGTGCCAGCAAACCAACTAGCGGAGAGCAGTTCTTC.

The J gene is TRBJ2-2, the V gene TRBV7-9; D remains unclear. V was cut by 4 bases and J by 4 bases, with 4 bases left in between. The germline V gene has CDR1 SEHNR and CDR2 FQNEAQ (reference sequence). This CDR3 has 12 amino acids. CDR3 coding DNA: TGTGCCAGCAGCTGGCGCACCGGGGAGCTGTTTTTT. This gives the protein CASSWRTGELFF.